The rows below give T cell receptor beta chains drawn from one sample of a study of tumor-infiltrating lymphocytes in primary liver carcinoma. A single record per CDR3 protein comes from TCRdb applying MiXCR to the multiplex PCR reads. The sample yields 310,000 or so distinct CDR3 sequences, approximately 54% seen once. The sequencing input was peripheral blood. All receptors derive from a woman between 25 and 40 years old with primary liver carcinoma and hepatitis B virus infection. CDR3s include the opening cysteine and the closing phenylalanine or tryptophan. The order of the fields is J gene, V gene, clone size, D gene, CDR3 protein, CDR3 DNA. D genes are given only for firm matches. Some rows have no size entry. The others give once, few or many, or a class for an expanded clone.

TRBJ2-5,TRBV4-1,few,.,CASSQRQGETQYF,TGCGCCAGCAGCCAACGGCAGGGGGAGACCCAGTACTTC
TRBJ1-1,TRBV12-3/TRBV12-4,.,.,CPISRTRTEAFF,TGTCCCATATCTAGGACCAGAACTGAAGCTTTCTTT
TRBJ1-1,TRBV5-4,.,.,CASSLAASTEAFF,TGTGCCAGCAGCTTGGCGGCAAGCACTGAAGCTTTCTTT
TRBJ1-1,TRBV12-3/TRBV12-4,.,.,CASSYLGLQNTEAFF,TGTGCCAGCAGTTATCTCGGCCTACAGAACACTGAAGCTTTCTTT
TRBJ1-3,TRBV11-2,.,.,CVSSLNRARNTIYF,TGTGTCAGCAGCCTCAACAGGGCGCGGAACACCATATATTTT
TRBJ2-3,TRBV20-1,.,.,CSASGLGGHTTDTQYF,TGCAGTGCTAGCGGACTAGGGGGCCACACCACAGATACGCAGTATTTT
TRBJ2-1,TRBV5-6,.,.,CASSRVGARFMNEQFF,TGTGCCAGCAGCCGCGTGGGGGCGAGGTTTATGAATGAGCAGTTCTTC
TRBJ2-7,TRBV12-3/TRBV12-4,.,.,CASSYQGDSYEQYF,TGTGCCAGCAGCTACCAGGGTGACAGCTACGAGCAGTACTTC
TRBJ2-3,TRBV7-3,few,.,CASSLGAWGNTQYF,TGTGCCAGCAGCTTAGGCGCCTGGGGGAATACGCAGTATTTT
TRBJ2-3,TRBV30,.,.,CTWSAGGDTDTQYF,TGTACCTGGAGCGCAGGGGGGGACACAGATACGCAGTATTTT
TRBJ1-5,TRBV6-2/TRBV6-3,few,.,CASSYAGGNQPQHF,TGTGCCAGCAGTTACGCGGGGGGCAATCAGCCCCAGCATTTT
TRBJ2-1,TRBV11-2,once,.,CASGTGGAGESFNEQFF,TGTGCCAGCGGCACCGGGGGCGCGGGAGAGTCCTTCAATGAGCAGTTCTTC
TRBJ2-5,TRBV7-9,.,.,CASSLVTPGAGETQYF,TGTGCCAGCAGCTTAGTTACCCCGGGGGCCGGAGAGACCCAGTACTTC
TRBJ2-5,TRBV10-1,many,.,CASSESGYSAQYF,TGCGCCAGCAGTGAGTCGGGGTACTCGGCCCAGTACTTC
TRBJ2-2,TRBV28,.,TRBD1,CASGWTGGGRTGEPFF,TGTGCCAGCGGTTGGACAGGGGGCGGACGCACCGGGGAGCCGTTTTTT
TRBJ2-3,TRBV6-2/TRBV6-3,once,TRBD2,CASSHGLAGATDTQYF,TGTGCCAGCAGTCACGGACTAGCGGGAGCGACAGATACGCAGTATTTT
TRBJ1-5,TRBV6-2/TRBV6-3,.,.,CASGSLQGNHQPQHF,TGTGCCAGCGGTTCTCTGCAGGGAAATCATCAGCCCCAGCATTTT
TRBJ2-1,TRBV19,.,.,CASRVGFQDPNNEQFF,TGTGCCAGTAGGGTAGGCTTCCAGGATCCGAACAATGAGCAGTTCTTC
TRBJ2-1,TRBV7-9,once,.,CASSLGELGNEQFF,TGTGCCAGCAGCTTAGGTGAATTAGGTAATGAGCAGTTCTTC
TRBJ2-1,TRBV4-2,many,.,CASSQRGNEQFF,TGTGCCAGCAGCCAGCGAGGCAATGAGCAGTTCTTC
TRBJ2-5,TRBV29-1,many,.,CSVEGAGETQYF,TGCAGCGTTGAGGGGGCCGGGGAGACCCAGTACTTC
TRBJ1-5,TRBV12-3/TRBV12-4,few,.,CASSLTGIGNQPQHF,TGTGCCAGCAGTTTGACAGGTATCGGCAATCAGCCCCAGCATTTT
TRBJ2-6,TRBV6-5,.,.,CADSRDSGANVLTF,TGTGCCGACAGTCGGGACTCTGGGGCCAACGTCCTGACTTTC
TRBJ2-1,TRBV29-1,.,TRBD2,CNVRLAKQFF,TGCAACGTTAGACTAGCTAAGCAGTTCTTC
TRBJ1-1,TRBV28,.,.,CASSFPTIEAADPEAFF,TGTGCCAGCAGTTTCCCGACCATAGAGGCGGCGGATCCTGAAGCTTTCTTT
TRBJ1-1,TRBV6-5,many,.,CASTTRVGEAFF,TGTGCCAGCACCACCAGGGTAGGGGAAGCTTTCTTT
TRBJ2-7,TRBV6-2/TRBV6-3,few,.,CASREGLDKQYF,TGTGCCAGCAGAGAGGGCCTGGACAAGCAGTACTTC
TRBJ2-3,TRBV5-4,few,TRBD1,CASSLPPGQGTDTQYF,TGTGCCAGCAGCTTGCCCCCGGGACAGGGAACAGATACGCAGTATTTT
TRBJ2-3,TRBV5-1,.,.,CASSLGQHTDTQYF,TGCGCCAGCAGCTTGGGTCAGCACACAGATACGCAGTATTTT
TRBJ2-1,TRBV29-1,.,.,CSVASTRYNEQSF,TGCAGCGTTGCCTCCACCCGCTACAATGAGCAGTCCTTC
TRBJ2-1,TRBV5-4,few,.,CASSLMANEFNEQFF,TGTGCCAGCAGCTTGATGGCTAACGAGTTTAATGAGCAGTTCTTC
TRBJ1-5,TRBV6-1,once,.,CASFHSGNNQPQHF,TGTGCCAGCTTCCATTCGGGGAACAATCAGCCCCAGCATTTT
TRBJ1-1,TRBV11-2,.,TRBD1,CASSFGTGVSGAFF,TGTGCCAGCAGTTTTGGGACAGGGGTGAGTGGAGCTTTCTTT
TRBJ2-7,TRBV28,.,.,CASSLEPYGLPTYEQYF,TGTGCCAGCAGTTTAGAGCCTTACGGACTACCTACCTACGAGCAGTACTTC
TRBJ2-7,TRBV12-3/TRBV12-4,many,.,CASSPVRTLAYEQYF,TGTGCCAGCAGCCCTGTCCGGACTCTAGCCTACGAGCAGTACTTC
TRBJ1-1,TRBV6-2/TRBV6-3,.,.,CASTSSANTEAFF,TGTGCCAGCACTTCAAGCGCGAACACTGAAGCTTTCTTT
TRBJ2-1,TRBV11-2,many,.,CASSFNWGVDEQFF,TGTGCCAGCAGCTTCAATTGGGGGGTGGATGAGCAGTTCTTC
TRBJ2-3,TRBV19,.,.,CASSIDPGGTTGTDTQYF,TGTGCCAGTAGTATAGATCCAGGAGGAACTACCGGTACAGATACGCAGTATTTT
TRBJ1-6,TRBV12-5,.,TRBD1,CASQGDSMNSPLHF,TGTGCTAGTCAAGGGGACAGTATGAATTCACCCCTCCACTTT
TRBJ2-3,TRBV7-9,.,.,CTSSLTTAPSTDTQYF,TGTACCAGCAGCTTAACGACCGCACCCTCCACAGATACGCAGTATTTT
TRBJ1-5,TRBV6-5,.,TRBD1,CATRQGYDNQPQHF,TGTGCCACCCGACAGGGGTATGACAATCAGCCCCAGCATTTT